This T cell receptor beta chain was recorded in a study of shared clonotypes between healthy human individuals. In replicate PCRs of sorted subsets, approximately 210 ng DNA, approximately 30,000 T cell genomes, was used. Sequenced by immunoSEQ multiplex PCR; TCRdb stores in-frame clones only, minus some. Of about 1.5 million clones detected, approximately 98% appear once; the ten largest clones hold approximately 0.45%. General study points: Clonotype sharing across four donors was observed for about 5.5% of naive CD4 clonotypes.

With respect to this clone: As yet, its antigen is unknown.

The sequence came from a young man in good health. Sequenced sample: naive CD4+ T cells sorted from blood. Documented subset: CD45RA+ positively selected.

CDR3 in DNA: TGCGCCAGCAGTAGGGGACAGGGGGAGGCCAACAATGAGCAGTTCTTC. Protein: CASSRGQGEANNEQFF. This chain uses TRBV5-1 with TRBJ2-1; 11 nucleotides line up with TRBD1. After removal of 5 bases from V and 5 bases from J, the junction contained 9 bases not matched to a gene. This CDR3 is built from 16 residues. The germline CDR1 and CDR2 sequences are SGHRS and YFSETQ.